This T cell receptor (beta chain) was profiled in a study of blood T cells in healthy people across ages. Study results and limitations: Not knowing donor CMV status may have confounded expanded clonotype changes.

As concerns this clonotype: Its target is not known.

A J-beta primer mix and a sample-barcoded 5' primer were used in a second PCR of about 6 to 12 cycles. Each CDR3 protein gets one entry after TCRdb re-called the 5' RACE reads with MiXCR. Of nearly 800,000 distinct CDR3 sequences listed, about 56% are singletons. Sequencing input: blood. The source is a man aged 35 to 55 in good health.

The DNA of the CDR3 is TGTGCCAGCAACACGGGAGGGTTGGTCAATGAGCAGTTCTTC. It specifies CASNTGGLVNEQFF. The chain links TRBV7-2 to TRBJ2-1; 8 nucleotides align to TRBD2. Germline lookup yields CDR1 SGHTA and CDR2 FQGNSA. V lost 7 bases, J lost 6 bases, and 8 bases stayed unmatched. The CDR3 consists of 14 residues.